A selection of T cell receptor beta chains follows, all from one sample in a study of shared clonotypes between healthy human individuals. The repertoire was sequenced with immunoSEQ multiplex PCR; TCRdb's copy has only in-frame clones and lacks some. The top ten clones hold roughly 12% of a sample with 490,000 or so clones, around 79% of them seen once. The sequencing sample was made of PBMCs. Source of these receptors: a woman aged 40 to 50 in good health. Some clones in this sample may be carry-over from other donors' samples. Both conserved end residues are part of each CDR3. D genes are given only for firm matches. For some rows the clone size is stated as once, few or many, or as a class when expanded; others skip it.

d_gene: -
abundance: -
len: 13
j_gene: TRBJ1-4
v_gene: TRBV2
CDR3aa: CASSYRVNEKLFF
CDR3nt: TGTGCCAGCTCGTACAGAGTTAATGAAAAACTGTTTTTT

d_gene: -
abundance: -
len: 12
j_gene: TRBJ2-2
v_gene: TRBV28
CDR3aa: CASTIFAGEMFF
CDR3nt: TGTGCCAGCACCATCTTCGCCGGGGAGATGTTTTTT

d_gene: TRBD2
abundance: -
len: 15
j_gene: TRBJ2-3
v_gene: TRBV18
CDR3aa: CASSATSGSTDTQYF
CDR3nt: TGTGCCAGCTCGGCAACTAGCGGGTCCACAGATACGCAGTATTTT

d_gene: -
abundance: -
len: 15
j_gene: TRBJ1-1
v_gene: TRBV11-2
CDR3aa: CASSLGLAENTEAFF
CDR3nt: TGTGCCAGCAGCTTGGGACTAGCTGAGAACACTGAAGCTTTCTTT

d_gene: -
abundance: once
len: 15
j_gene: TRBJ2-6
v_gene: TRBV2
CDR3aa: CASTFRAPGANVLTF
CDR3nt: TGTGCCAGCACTTTCCGGGCTCCTGGGGCCAACGTCCTGACTTTC

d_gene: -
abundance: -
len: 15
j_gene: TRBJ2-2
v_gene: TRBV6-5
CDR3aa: CASSYFIVNTGELFF
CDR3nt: TGTGCCAGCAGTTACTTCATTGTTAACACCGGGGAGCTGTTTTTT

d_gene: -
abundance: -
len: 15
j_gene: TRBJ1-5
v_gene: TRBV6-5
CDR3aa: CASSPSGVGNQPQHF
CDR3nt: TGTGCCAGCAGCCCCTCGGGGGTTGGCAATCAGCCCCAGCATTTT

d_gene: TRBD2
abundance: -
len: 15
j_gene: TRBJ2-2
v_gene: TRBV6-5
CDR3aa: CASSTKRELSGELFF
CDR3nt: TGTGCCAGCAGCACCAAGCGGGAGCTTAGCGGGGAGCTGTTTTTT

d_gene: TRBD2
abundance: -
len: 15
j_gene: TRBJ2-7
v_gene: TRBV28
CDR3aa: CASSGKREPPYEQYF
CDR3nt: TGTGCCAGCAGTGGAAAGCGGGAGCCACCTTACGAGCAGTACTTC

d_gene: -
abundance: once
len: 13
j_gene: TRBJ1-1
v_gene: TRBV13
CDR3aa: CASSQTPEAEAFF
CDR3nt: TGTGCCAGCAGCCAGACACCGGAGGCTGAAGCTTTCTTT

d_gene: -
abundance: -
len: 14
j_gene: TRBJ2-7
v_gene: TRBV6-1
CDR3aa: CASTQVTTSYEQYF
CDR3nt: TGTGCCAGCACCCAGGTGACTACCTCCTACGAGCAGTACTTC

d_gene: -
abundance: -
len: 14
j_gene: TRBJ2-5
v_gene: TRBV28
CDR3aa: CASSFSPLQETQYF
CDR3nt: TGTGCCAGCAGTTTCAGCCCACTTCAAGAGACCCAGTACTTC

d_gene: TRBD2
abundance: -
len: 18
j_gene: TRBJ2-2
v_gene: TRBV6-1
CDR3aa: CASSEYTLGGWQIGELFF
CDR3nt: TGTGCCAGCAGTGAATACACTTTGGGGGGGTGGCAGATCGGGGAGCTGTTTTTT

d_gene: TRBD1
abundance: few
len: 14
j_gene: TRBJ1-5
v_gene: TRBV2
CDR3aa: CASLRDRQNQPQHF
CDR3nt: TGTGCCAGCTTGAGGGACAGACAAAATCAGCCCCAGCATTTT

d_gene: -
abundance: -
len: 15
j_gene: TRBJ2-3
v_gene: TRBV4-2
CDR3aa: CASSQEAGRTDTQYF
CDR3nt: TGTGCCAGCAGCCAAGAGGCGGGCCGCACAGATACGCAGTATTTT

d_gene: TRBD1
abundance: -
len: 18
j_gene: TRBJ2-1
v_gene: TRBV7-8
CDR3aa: CASSYRDRGPSSYNEQFF
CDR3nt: TGTGCCAGCAGCTACCGGGACAGGGGGCCCAGCTCCTACAATGAGCAGTTCTTC

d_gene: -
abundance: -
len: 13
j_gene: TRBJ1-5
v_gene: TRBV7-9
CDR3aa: CASSLGQNQPQHF
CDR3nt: TGTGCCAGCAGCTTAGGGCAAAATCAGCCCCAGCATTTT

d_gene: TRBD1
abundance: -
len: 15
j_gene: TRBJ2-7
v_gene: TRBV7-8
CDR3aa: CASSTLRDSSYEQYF
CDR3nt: TGTGCCAGCAGCACTCTACGGGACAGCTCCTACGAGCAGTACTTC

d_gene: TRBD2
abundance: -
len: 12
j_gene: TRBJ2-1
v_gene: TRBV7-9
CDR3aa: CASSSSGSEQFF
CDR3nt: TGTGCCAGCAGCTCTAGCGGGAGTGAGCAGTTCTTC

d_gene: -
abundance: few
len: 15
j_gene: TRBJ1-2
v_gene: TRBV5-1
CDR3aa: CASTSSGGEGYGYTF
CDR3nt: TGCGCCAGCACCTCCTCGGGGGGCGAGGGCTATGGCTACACCTTC

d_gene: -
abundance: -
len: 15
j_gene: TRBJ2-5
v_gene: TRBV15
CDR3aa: CATSRGIGSQETQYF
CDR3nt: TGTGCCACCAGCAGAGGGATTGGGAGCCAAGAGACCCAGTACTTC

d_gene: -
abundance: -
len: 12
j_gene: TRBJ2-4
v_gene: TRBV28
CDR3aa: CASSFPSDIQYF
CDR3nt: TGTGCCAGCAGTTTCCCCAGTGACATTCAGTACTTC

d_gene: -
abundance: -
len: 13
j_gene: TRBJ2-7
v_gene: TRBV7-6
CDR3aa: CASSLQGRGEQYF
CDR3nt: TGTGCCAGCAGCTTGCAGGGGCGCGGCGAGCAGTACTTC

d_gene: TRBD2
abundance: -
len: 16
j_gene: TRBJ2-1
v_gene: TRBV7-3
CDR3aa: CASSLTIAGAYNEQFF
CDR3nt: TGTGCCAGCAGCTTAACGATCGCGGGGGCCTACAATGAGCAGTTCTTC

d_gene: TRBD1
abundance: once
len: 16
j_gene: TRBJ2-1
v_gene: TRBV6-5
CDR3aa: CASSYSGQGDYNEQFF
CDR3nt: TGTGCCAGCAGTTACTCGGGACAGGGGGATTACAATGAGCAGTTCTTC

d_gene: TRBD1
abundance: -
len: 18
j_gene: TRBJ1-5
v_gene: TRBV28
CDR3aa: CASSHRGRGAYSNQPQHF
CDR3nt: TGTGCCAGCAGTCACAGGGGGCGTGGGGCATATAGCAATCAGCCCCAGCATTTT

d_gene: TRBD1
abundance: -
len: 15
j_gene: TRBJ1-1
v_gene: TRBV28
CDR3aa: CASSSRGYFNTEAFF
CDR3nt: TGTGCCAGCAGTTCCAGGGGGTATTTTAACACTGAAGCTTTCTTT

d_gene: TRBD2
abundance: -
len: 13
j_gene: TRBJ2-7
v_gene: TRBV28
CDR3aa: CASSSGSLGEQYF
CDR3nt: TGTGCCAGCAGTAGCGGGAGTCTGGGCGAGCAGTACTTC

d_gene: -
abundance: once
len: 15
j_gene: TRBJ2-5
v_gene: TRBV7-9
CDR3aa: CASSPPEASPETQYF
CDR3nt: TGTGCCAGCAGCCCCCCAGAGGCTAGCCCCGAGACCCAGTACTTC

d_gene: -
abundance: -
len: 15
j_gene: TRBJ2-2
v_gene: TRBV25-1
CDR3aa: CASSDWQGNAGELFF
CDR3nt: TGTGCCAGCAGTGATTGGCAGGGGAACGCCGGGGAGCTGTTTTTT

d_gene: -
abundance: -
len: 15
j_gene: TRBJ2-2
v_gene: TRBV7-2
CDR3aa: CASSLVGKRDGELFF
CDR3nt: TGTGCCAGCAGCTTAGTGGGAAAAAGAGACGGGGAGCTGTTTTTT

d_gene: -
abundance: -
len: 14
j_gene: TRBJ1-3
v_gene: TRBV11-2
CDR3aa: CASSSTKTGNTIYF
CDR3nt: TGTGCCAGCAGCTCGACCAAAACCGGAAACACCATATATTTT

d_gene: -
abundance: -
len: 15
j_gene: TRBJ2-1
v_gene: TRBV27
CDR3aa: CASSLLNPGVGEQFF
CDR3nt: TGTGCCAGCAGTTTACTGAACCCGGGAGTAGGTGAGCAGTTCTTC

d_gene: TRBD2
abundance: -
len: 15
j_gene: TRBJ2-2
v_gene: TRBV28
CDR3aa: CASISASGNTGELFF
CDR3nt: TGTGCCAGCATAAGTGCTAGCGGTAACACCGGGGAGCTGTTTTTT

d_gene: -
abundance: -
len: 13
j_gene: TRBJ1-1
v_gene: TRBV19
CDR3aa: CASIPTGPWRAFF
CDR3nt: TGTGCCAGTATTCCTACGGGCCCCTGGCGAGCTTTCTTT

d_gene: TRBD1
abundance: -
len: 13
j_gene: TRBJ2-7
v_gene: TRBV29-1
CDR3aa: CSVAGQEPYEQYF
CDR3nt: TGCAGCGTAGCTGGACAGGAGCCCTACGAGCAGTACTTC

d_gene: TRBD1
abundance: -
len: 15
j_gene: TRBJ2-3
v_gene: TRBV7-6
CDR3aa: CASTQGVRSTDTQYF
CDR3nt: TGTGCCAGCACCCAGGGGGTGAGGAGCACAGATACGCAGTATTTT

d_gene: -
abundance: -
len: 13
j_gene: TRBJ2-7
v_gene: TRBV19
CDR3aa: CASSIVDQGAQYF
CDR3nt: TGTGCCAGTAGTATAGTGGACCAGGGCGCGCAGTACTTC

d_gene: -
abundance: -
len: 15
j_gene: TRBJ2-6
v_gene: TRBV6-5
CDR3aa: CASRRRRSGANVLTF
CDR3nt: TGTGCCAGCAGGAGAAGGCGGTCTGGGGCCAACGTCCTGACTTTC

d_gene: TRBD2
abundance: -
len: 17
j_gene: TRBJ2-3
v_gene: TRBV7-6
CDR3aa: CASSLRGLAELTDTQYF
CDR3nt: TGTGCCAGCAGCTTAAGGGGACTAGCGGAGTTGACAGATACGCAGTATTTT

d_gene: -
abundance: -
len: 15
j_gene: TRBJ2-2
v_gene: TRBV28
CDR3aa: CASSPIRSSKRELFF
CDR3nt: TGTGCCAGCAGTCCCATTCGGTCTAGCAAAAGGGAGCTGTTTTTT

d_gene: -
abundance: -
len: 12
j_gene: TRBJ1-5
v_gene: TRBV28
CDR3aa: CASSRGNQPQHF
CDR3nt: TGTGCCAGCAGTCGCGGCAATCAGCCCCAGCATTTT

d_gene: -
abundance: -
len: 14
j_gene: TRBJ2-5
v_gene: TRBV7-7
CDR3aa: CASSLTGFQETQYF
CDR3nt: TGTGCTAGCAGCTTAACAGGGTTTCAAGAGACCCAGTACTTC

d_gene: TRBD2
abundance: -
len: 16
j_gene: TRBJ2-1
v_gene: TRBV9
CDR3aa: CASSVAQREWGNEQFF
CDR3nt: TGTGCCAGCAGCGTAGCCCAGCGGGAGTGGGGCAATGAGCAGTTCTTC

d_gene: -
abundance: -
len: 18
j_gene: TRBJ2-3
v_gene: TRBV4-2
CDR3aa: CASSQEGFGYLSTDTQYF
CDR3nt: TGTGCCAGCAGCCAAGAGGGATTTGGCTACTTAAGCACAGATACGCAGTATTTT

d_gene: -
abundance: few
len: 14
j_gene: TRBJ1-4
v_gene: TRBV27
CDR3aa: CASSYDRRNEKLFF
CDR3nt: TGTGCCAGCAGTTACGACAGAAGAAATGAAAAACTGTTTTTT

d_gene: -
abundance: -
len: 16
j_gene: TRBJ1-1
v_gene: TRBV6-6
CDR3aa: CASTPVQPRVSTEAFF
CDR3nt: TGTGCCAGCACCCCAGTGCAGCCCAGGGTTTCCACTGAAGCTTTCTTT

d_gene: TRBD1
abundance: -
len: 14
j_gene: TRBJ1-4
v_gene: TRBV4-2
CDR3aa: CASSQTGGREKLFF
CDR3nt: TGTGCCAGCAGCCAAACAGGGGGTCGGGAAAAACTGTTTTTC

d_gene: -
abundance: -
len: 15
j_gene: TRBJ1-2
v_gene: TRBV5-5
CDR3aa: CASSLSRMRNYGYTF
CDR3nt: TGTGCCAGCAGCTTGTCGAGGATGCGGAACTATGGCTACACCTTC

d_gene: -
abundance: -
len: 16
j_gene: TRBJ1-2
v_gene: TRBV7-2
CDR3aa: CASSFALQGSGYGYTF
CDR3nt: TGTGCCAGCAGCTTCGCCCTTCAGGGGAGCGGTTATGGCTACACCTTC

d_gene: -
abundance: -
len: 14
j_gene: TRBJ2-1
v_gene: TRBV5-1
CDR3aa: CASSPGGTFNEQFF
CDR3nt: TGCGCCAGCAGCCCGGGTGGGACCTTCAATGAGCAGTTCTTC

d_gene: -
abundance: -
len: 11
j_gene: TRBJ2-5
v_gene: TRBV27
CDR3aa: CASSIGETQYF
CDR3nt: TGTGCCAGCAGCATCGGGGAGACCCAGTACTTC

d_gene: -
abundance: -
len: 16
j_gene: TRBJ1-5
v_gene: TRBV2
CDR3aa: CASSERWDFSNQPQHF
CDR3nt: TGTGCCAGCAGTGAACGGTGGGATTTTAGCAATCAGCCCCAGCATTTT

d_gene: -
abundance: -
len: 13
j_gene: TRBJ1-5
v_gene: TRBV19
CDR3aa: CASSTGKTQPQHF
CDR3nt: TGTGCCAGTAGCACAGGGAAAACTCAGCCCCAGCATTTT

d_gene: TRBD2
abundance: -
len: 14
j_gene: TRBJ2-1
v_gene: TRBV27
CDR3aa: CASRGGSPYNEQFF
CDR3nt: TGTGCCAGCAGAGGCGGGAGCCCCTACAATGAGCAGTTCTTC

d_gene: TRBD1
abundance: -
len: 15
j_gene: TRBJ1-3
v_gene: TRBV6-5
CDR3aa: CASSPDGQGGNTIYF
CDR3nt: TGTGCCAGCAGCCCGGACGGACAGGGGGGAAACACCATATATTTT

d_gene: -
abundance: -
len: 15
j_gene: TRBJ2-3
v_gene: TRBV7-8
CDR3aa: CASSLRWTSPITQYF
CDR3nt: TGTGCCAGCAGCTTACGGTGGACATCCCCCATTACGCAGTATTTT